These 24 T cell receptor beta chains were sequenced from one sample in a study of blood T cell repertoires in COVID-19. Sequencing was performed with immunoSEQ multiplex PCR; in TCRdb, only in-frame clones are kept and a portion is missing. The data show 150,000 to 200,000 clones, 85% seen once. The sequencing input was peripheral blood. The receptors were sampled from a human donor with acute or convalescent COVID-19. The donor label of this sample is uncertain.

The V gene is TRBV19, the J gene TRBJ1-1; no definite D call. Germline-derived CDR1 and CDR2 are LNHDA and SQIVND (reference sequence). V lost 3 bases, J lost 11 bases, and 16 bases lay in between. The CDR3 consists of 13 residues. CDR3 in DNA: TGTGCCAGTAGTATGTACGTCGGAACGGGGGCTTTCTTT. The encoded protein is CASSMYVGTGAFF.

This clone was picked up one time. The genes are TRBV6-5 and TRBJ1-5; the match to TRBD1 covers 7 bases. The trim removed 5 bases at V and 6 bases at J, leaving 10 bases unmatched. There are 15 residues in the CDR3. The germline CDR1 and CDR2 sequences are MNHEY and SVGAGI. The CDR3 DNA sequence: TGTGCCAGCAGTAAACGAGGGGGCGAAGGTCAGCCCCAGCATTTT. The encoded protein is CASSKRGGEGQPQHF.

The V call is TRBV15, the J call TRBJ1-4; D is uncertain. Germline V gene sequence: CDR1 LNHNV, CDR2 YYDKDF (reference sequence). Trimming took off 4 bases at V and 0 bases at J, with 9 bases between the two ends. The CDR3 totals 15 residues. This CDR3 is CATSKVRATNEKLFF. The CDR3 region has the DNA TGTGCCACCAGCAAAGTAAGAGCAACTAATGAAAAACTGTTTTTT.

The V and J genes are TRBV15 and TRBJ1-4; D gene ambiguous. CDR3 length: 14 amino acids. Deletions cut 1 base from V and 8 bases from J, with 11 bases between. The germline CDR1 and CDR2 sequences are LNHNV and YYDKDF (reference sequence). The chain's CDR3 is CATSRGGLGEKLFF. CDR3 sequence (DNA): TGTGCCACCAGCAGAGGAGGGCTCGGCGAAAAACTGTTTTTT. Variable domain in full (rest from reference TRBV15 and TRBJ1-4): DAMVIQNPRYQVTQFGKPVTLSCSQTLNHNVMYWYQQKSSQAPKLLFHYYDKDFNNEADTPDNFQSRRPNTSFCFLDIRSPGLGDTAMYLCATSRGGLGEKLFFGSGTQLSVL.

This chain uses TRBV18 with TRBJ2-1, with 10 bases identical to TRBD2. CDR1 is KGHSH, CDR2 LQKENI, per germline. Losses at the gene ends were 1 base for V and 5 bases for J; bases not matched to a gene: 11. This CDR3 is 18 amino acids long. The CDR3 loop reads CASSPRASGGRRDNEQFF. The CDR3 nucleotides are TGTGCCAGCTCACCACGGGCTAGCGGGGGCCGCAGGGACAATGAGCAGTTCTTC.

The V and J genes are TRBV6-5 and TRBJ1-1; tentatively, D is TRBD1 (5 bases). Per the germline V gene, CDR1 is MNHEY and CDR2 is SVGAGI. V lost 6 bases, J lost 3 bases, and 17 bases lay in between. The length of the CDR3 is 15 residues. The DNA of the CDR3 is TGTGCCAGCAGGGGTCTAGGGGCTGGGGACACTGAAGCTTTCTTT. Translation gives CASRGLGAGDTEAFF.

The genes are TRBV3-1 (or the pseudogene TRBV3-2) and TRBJ2-7; TRBD2 agrees at 13 bases. J gave up 3 bases and V 2 bases, and 10 bases lay outside the gene matches. CDR1 and CDR2 from the germline V gene are LGHDT and YNNKEL (reference sequence). The CDR3 spans 18 residues. The CDR3 protein is CASSQRGGLAGVRYEQYF. The CDR3 bases are TGTGCCAGCAGCCAACGAGGTGGACTAGCGGGGGTTCGCTACGAGCAGTACTTC.

This CDR3 reads CASSPDSNNEQFF. CDR3 nucleotide sequence: TGTGCCAGCAGCCCGGACAGTAACAATGAGCAGTTCTTC. This chain connects TRBV27 to TRBJ2-1, with D tentatively TRBD1 (6 bases). CDR1 and CDR2 from the germline V gene are MNHEY and SMNVEV (reference sequence). Trimming stripped 6 bases from V and 5 bases from J, with 11 bases between. There are 13 residues in the CDR3.

This clone was picked up one time. The rearrangement joins TRBV7-9 to TRBJ1-1, with a tentative D call TRBD1 (5 bases). The CDR3 totals 15 residues. Trimming left V 4 bases short and J 0 bases short, with 12 bases between. Germline V gene lookup returns CDR1 SEHNR and CDR2 FQNEAQ (reference sequence). In DNA form, the CDR3 reads TGTGCCAGCAGCTCCCGACAGACGATGAACACTGAAGCTTTCTTT. Translation: CASSSRQTMNTEAFF.

The chain is built from TRBV19 and TRBJ1-6; 8 bases are shared with TRBD1. This CDR3 spans 19 amino acids. The junction had 12 bases not matched to a gene; V was cut back by 5 bases and J by 0 bases. CDR1 is LNHDA, CDR2 SQIVND, per germline (reference sequence). CDR3 protein: CASSLGGPGGISYNSPLHF. CDR3 in DNA: TGTGCCAGTAGTCTTGGAGGCCCAGGGGGCATCTCCTATAATTCACCCCTCCACTTT.

On this clone: An end of the junction differs from the germline gene, which may be a read error. The chain uses TRBV3-1 (or the pseudogene TRBV3-2) and TRBJ1-4, with D possibly matching TRBD1 (5 bases). Germline loops: CDR1 LGHDT, CDR2 YNNKEL (reference sequence). This CDR3 comprises 13 residues. CDR3 in DNA: TGTGCCAGCAGCCCGGCTTGGACACCTGGGCCGGCTTTT. Protein product: CASSPAWTPGPAF.

In DNA, the CDR3 is TGTGCCAGCAGCCCGGGGGGTTCACCCCTCCACTTT. The encoded protein is CASSPGGSPLHF. J is TRBJ1-6 and V is TRBV9; D is possibly TRBD1 (5 bases). The length of the CDR3 is 12 residues. Trimming removed 4 bases from V and 9 bases from J, with 8 bases in between. Germline V gene sequence: CDR1 SGDLS, CDR2 YYNGEE.

This chain uses TRBV10-3 with TRBJ1-5; D is undetermined. Germline-derived CDR1 and CDR2 are ENHRY and SYGVKD. The V end was cut by 9 bases, the J end by 4 bases, with 19 bases between. The CDR3 contains 15 residues. Here the CDR3 reads CAIIPLPGRNQPQHF. The CDR3, as DNA: TGTGCCATTATCCCCCTACCGGGTCGAAATCAGCCCCAGCATTTT.

V gene TRBV18 combines with J gene TRBJ2-1; 7 bases map to TRBD2. Trimming cost V 4 bases and J 5 bases; bases outside gene matches: 14. Germline V CDR1 and CDR2: KGHSH, LQKENI. The CDR3 is made up of 17 amino acids. CDR3 DNA: TGTGCCAGCTCACGCCGTTTGAGGGAGGGGAATGACAATGAGCAGTTCTTC. Encoded protein: CASSRRLREGNDNEQFF.

The chain links TRBV4-3 to TRBJ1-2; D gene unclear. This CDR3 is built from 13 residues. The V gene's germline CDR1 is LGHNA and CDR2 YSLEER. Trimming took off 0 bases at V and 11 bases at J, with 13 bases between the two ends. CDR3 sequence: CASSQDRVPVYTF. DNA for the CDR3: TGCGCCAGCAGCCAAGATCGTGTCCCAGTTTACACCTTC.

The chain joins TRBV27 to TRBJ1-3, with 9 bases that match TRBD1. The CDR3 runs 16 residues. V lost 0 bases, J lost 2 bases, and 2 bases stayed unmatched. The germline gives CDR1 MNHEY, CDR2 SMNVEV (reference sequence). This CDR3 reads CASSLSGTGPGNTIYF. The CDR3 nucleotides are TGTGCCAGCAGTTTATCGGGGACAGGGCCTGGAAACACCATATATTTT.

Regarding this clone: This CDR3 is also generated by other DNA sequences in the sample. V gene TRBV7-2 combines with J gene TRBJ1-1, with D unclear. CDR3 length: 11 amino acids. The V and J ends lost 5 bases and 4 bases respectively, with 5 bases between them. From germline, CDR1 is SGHTA and CDR2 FQGNSA. The CDR3 is CASSPRTEAFF. CDR3 bases: TGTGCCAGCAGCCCCCGCACTGAAGCTTTCTTT.

V is TRBV4-1 and J is TRBJ1-2, with TRBD1 identical over 7 bases. V lost 2 bases and J lost 4; bases outside the gene matches: 19. This CDR3 comprises 19 residues. Germline values: CDR1 MGHRA, CDR2 YSYEKL. The chain's CDR3 is CASSQPSGTANQISYGYTF. The CDR3 DNA is TGCGCCAGCAGCCAACCATCCGGGACAGCTAACCAGATTTCCTATGGCTACACCTTC.

This rearrangement joins TRBV28 to TRBJ1-6; tentatively, D is TRBD1 (5 bases). From germline, CDR1 is MDHEN and CDR2 SYDVKM. The CDR3 contains 14 residues. Between the trimmed V and J ends, which lost 7 bases and 11 bases, there was a span of 18 bases. CDR3 bases: TGTGCCAGCAACTCCTTACAGGATGGAACACCCCTCCACTTT. Translation gives CASNSLQDGTPLHF.

CDR3 in amino acids: CASSRGSMNTEAFF. The CDR3 DNA sequence: TGCGCCAGCAGCCGGGGCAGTATGAACACTGAAGCTTTCTTT. The V and J genes are TRBV4-1 and TRBJ1-1, with D possibly being TRBD1 (5 bases). CDR1 and CDR2 (germline): MGHRA, YSYEKL. CDR3 length: 14 amino acids. The ends were cut back, 4 bases at V and 0 bases at J, with 9 bases in the middle.

V usage is TRBV2 and J usage is TRBJ2-1, with D possibly TRBD2 on 5 matching bases. V lost 0 bases and J lost 9, with 12 bases in between. The CDR3 loop spans 14 amino acids. Germline lookup yields CDR1 SNHLY and CDR2 FYNNEI. The CDR3 reads CASSEAARTSEQFF. The CDR3 nucleotides are TGTGCCAGCAGTGAAGCAGCCAGAACTAGTGAGCAGTTCTTC. The full variable domain, with the rest looked up from reference TRBV2 and TRBJ2-1, is EPEVTQTPSHQVTQMGQEVILRCVPISNHLYFYWYRQILGQKVEFLVSFYNNEISEKSEIFDDQFSVERPDGSNFTLKIRSTKLEDSAMYFCASSEAARTSEQFFGPGTRLTVL.

V gene TRBV3-1 (or the pseudogene TRBV3-2) combines with J gene TRBJ1-1; D might be TRBD1 (5 bases). V was pared by 6 bases and J by 4 bases, with 12 bases between. CDR1 is LGHDT and CDR2 is YNNKEL in the germline V gene (reference sequence). The CDR3 is made up of 13 amino acids. The DNA of the CDR3 is TGTGCCAGCAGGGTTCAGGGTGGCACTGAAGCTTTCTTT. Translating gives CASRVQGGTEAFF.

This clone was seen a handful of times. The gene calls are TRBV15 and TRBJ2-2, with 9 bases fitting TRBD1. The CDR3 loop spans 17 amino acids. Trimming at V came to 6 bases and at J to 4 bases, leaving 12 bases not matched to a gene. Germline lookup yields CDR1 LNHNV and CDR2 YYDKDF (reference sequence). The CDR3 region has the DNA TGTGCCACCAGGAGCAGCGGGGACAGGGTGTTCACCGGGGAGCTGTTTTTT. Residues: CATRSSGDRVFTGELFF.

This chain joins TRBV3-1 (or the pseudogene TRBV3-2) and TRBJ1-5, with TRBD1 matching 7 bases. The CDR3 is 14 amino acids. V shed 6 bases and J 2 bases; nucleotides not matched to a gene: 4. The germline gives CDR1 LGHDT, CDR2 YNNKEL (reference sequence). The CDR3 region is CASSIGTGNQPQHF. The CDR3 region has the DNA TGTGCCAGCAGTATCGGGACAGGCAATCAGCCCCAGCATTTT.